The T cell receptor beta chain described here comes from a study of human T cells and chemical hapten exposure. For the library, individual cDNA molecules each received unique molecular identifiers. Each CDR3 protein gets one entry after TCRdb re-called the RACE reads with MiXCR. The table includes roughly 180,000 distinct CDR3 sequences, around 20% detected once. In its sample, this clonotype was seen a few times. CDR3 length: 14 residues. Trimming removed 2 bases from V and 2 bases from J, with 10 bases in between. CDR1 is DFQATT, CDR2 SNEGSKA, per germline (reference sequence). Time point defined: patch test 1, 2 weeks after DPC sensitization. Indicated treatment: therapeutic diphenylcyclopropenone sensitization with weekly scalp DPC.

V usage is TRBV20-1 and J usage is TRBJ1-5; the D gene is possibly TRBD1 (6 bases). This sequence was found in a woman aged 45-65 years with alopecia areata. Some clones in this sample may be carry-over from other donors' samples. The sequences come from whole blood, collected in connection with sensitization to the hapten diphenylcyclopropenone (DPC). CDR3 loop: CSARTGWGNQPQHF. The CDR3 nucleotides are TGCAGTGCTAGAACAGGGTGGGGCAATCAGCCCCAGCATTTT.